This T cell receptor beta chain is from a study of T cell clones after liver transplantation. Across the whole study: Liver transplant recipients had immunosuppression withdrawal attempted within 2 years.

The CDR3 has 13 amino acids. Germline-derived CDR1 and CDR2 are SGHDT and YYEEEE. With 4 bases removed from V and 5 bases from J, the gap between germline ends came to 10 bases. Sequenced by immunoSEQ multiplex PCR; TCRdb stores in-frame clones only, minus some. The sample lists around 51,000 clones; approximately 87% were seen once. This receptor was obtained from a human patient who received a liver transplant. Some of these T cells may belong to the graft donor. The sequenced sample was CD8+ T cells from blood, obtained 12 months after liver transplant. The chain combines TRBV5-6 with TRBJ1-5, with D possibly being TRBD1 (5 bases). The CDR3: CASSTGLDQPQHF. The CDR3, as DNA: TGTGCCAGCAGCACAGGTTTGGATCAGCCCCAGCATTTT.